A selection of T cell receptor beta chains follows, all from one sample in a study of blood T cell repertoires in COVID-19. Some clones are missing from TCRdb's copy, which holds only in-frame ones; the method was immunoSEQ multiplex PCR. This sample carries under 110,000 clones, 70% to 85% of them seen once, and the ten largest clones take 11% to 15%. Sequencing used peripheral blood. The receptors come from a woman in her sixties or seventies with acute or convalescent COVID-19. Each CDR3 is given with its conserved first and last residue. The order of the fields is J gene, V gene, D gene, clone size, CDR3 DNA, CDR3 protein. D genes are given only for firm matches. The size of a clone is reported for some rows only, either as once, few or many, or as a class for expanded clones.

TRBJ1-5,TRBV19,NA,NA,TGTGCCAGTAGTCCCAAGAGGGAGTATCAGCCCCAGCATTTT,CASSPKREYQPQHF
TRBJ2-2,TRBV14,NA,NA,TGTGCCAGCAGCCAATGGGGCAGGGGAGACACCGGGGAGCTGTTTTTT,CASSQWGRGDTGELFF
TRBJ1-4,TRBV19,NA,NA,TGTGCCAGCCGCGGGACCTATACAACTAATGAAAAACTGTTTTTT,CASRGTYTTNEKLFF
TRBJ1-1,TRBV6-5,TRBD1,NA,TGTGCCAGCAGTTGGGGACAGTTGAACACTGAAGCTTTCTTT,CASSWGQLNTEAFF
TRBJ2-5,TRBV6-1,NA,NA,TGTGCCAGCAGTGACCGGGACAACTTTTTACAGGAGACCCAGTACTTC,CASSDRDNFLQETQYF
TRBJ1-5,TRBV2,NA,NA,TGTGCCAGCAGTTGGGGACAAGGAGGTAGTCAGCCCCAGCATTTT,CASSWGQGGSQPQHF
TRBJ1-3,TRBV7-2,NA,few,TGTGCCAGCAGCCCCATTGATTCAGGGGTCTCTGGAAACACCATATATTTT,CASSPIDSGVSGNTIYF
TRBJ2-1,TRBV6-4,TRBD2,NA,TGTGCCAGCCGACTAGCGGGGGAGAACAATGAGCAGTTCTTC,CASRLAGENNEQFF
TRBJ2-3,TRBV29-1,TRBD2,few,TGCAGCTTCCTCCTTAGCGGGAGTTTTGATACGCAGTATTTT,CSFLLSGSFDTQYF
TRBJ1-3,TRBV4-1,NA,many,TGCGCCAGCAGCCAAGTGCCCGACAGCTCTGGAAACACCATATATTTT,CASSQVPDSSGNTIYF
TRBJ2-7,TRBV5-1,TRBD1,NA,TGCGCCAGCATCCGAGGACAGGGGGCAGGCGAGCAGTACTTC,CASIRGQGAGEQYF
TRBJ1-1,TRBV5-1,TRBD1,NA,TGCGCCAGCAGCACGGGACAGCCGAACACTGAAGCTTTCTTT,CASSTGQPNTEAFF
TRBJ2-1,TRBV11-2,NA,NA,TGTGCCAGCAGCTCCACTAGCAGGAGCTCCTACAATGAGCAGTTCTTC,CASSSTSRSSYNEQFF
TRBJ2-7,TRBV16,TRBD2,NA,TGTGCCAGCAGCCACCCTGTTAGCGGGACCTACGAGCAGTACTTC,CASSHPVSGTYEQYF
TRBJ2-1,TRBV9,TRBD2,few,TGTGCCAGCAGCGTAGGAGGAGCGGGAGGCTCATCCAATGAGCAGTTCTTC,CASSVGGAGGSSNEQFF
TRBJ2-3,TRBV19,NA,NA,TGTGCCTCGAGCCCCTGGCAGGACACAGATACGCAGTATTTT,CASSPWQDTDTQYF
TRBJ2-7,TRBV6-5,TRBD2,NA,TGTGCCAGCGCGACTAGCGGGATGTTCTACGAGCAGTACTTC,CASATSGMFYEQYF
TRBJ1-4,TRBV28,NA,NA,TGTGCCACTCGGGGGACGGTTACTAATGAAAAACTGTTTTTT,CATRGTVTNEKLFF
TRBJ1-5,TRBV5-1,NA,NA,TGCGCCAGCAGCTCAACAGGGTCCGATCAGCCCCAGCATTTT,CASSSTGSDQPQHF
TRBJ2-7,TRBV30,NA,NA,TGTGCCTGGGAGATCAGGGCTGGTGGGTTTGAGCAGTACTTC,CAWEIRAGGFEQYF
TRBJ2-1,TRBV5-1,TRBD2,NA,TGCGCCAGCAACACGGGGGGGCCTTACAATGAGCAGTTCTTC,CASNTGGPYNEQFF
TRBJ2-2,TRBV27,TRBD1,NA,TGTGCCACCAGCCCCAGGGGGACAGGGCGCACCGGGGAGCTGTTTTTT,CATSPRGTGRTGELFF
TRBJ2-3,TRBV5-1,NA,NA,TGCGCCAGCAGCTTCGCAGGGGCGGGAGTGACTAATACGCAGTATTTT,CASSFAGAGVTNTQYF
TRBJ2-3,TRBV5-1,TRBD2,NA,TGCGCCAGCAGCTCATACCCAGGACTAGCGGGAGGGCCCGGAGGAGATACGCAGTATTTT,CASSSYPGLAGGPGGDTQYF
TRBJ2-1,TRBV3-1/TRBV3-2,NA,once,TGTGCCAGCAGCCGCGGGACGCCTGGGGTGGAGAATGAGCAGTTCTTC,CASSRGTPGVENEQFF
TRBJ2-5,TRBV21-1,NA,once,TGTGCCAGCAGCACTGAAGAAAGGGGACAGTACCAAGAGACCCAGTACTTC,CASSTEERGQYQETQYF
TRBJ2-7,TRBV7-2,NA,once,TGTGCCAGCAGCTTTAACCCAGGGACTGTCAGAGGGGAGCAGTACTTC,CASSFNPGTVRGEQYF
TRBJ1-2,TRBV28,NA,NA,TGTGCCAGCAGTTTTTACGGCAGGGAAAGGGGGGGTGGCTACACCTTC,CASSFYGRERGGGYTF
TRBJ1-1,TRBV29-1,NA,NA,TGCAGCACGGGCGGGGAAGGGAGTTACACTGAAGCTTTCTTT,CSTGGEGSYTEAFF
TRBJ2-2,TRBV5-6,NA,NA,TGTGCCAGCAGTTTGGGGGGGCGATCCGGGGAGCTGTTTTTT,CASSLGGRSGELFF
TRBJ2-1,TRBV19,TRBD1,NA,TGTGCCAGCGGATTCCGGGACAGGGACTACAATGAGCAGTTCTTC,CASGFRDRDYNEQFF
TRBJ1-2,TRBV23-1,TRBD1,NA,TGCGCCAGCAGTCAATCGGGGGGACAGGTCGGCCATGGCTACACCTTC,CASSQSGGQVGHGYTF
TRBJ1-6,TRBV7-9,TRBD1,NA,TGTGCCAGCAGCTGGGACAGGGTCCATTCACCCCTCCACTTT,CASSWDRVHSPLHF
TRBJ1-5,TRBV7-9,NA,NA,TGTGCCAGCAGCTTATCAGGGGTAAGCAATCAGCCCCAGCATTTT,CASSLSGVSNQPQHF
TRBJ2-7,TRBV10-3,TRBD1,NA,TGTGCCATCAGTGCAGGGGGCACCTTCGACGAGCAGTACTTC,CAISAGGTFDEQYF
TRBJ2-1,TRBV28,TRBD1,NA,TGTGCCAGCAGTGATGGACAGGGAAGGAGCTCCAGTGAGCAGTTCTTC,CASSDGQGRSSSEQFF
TRBJ1-1,TRBV15,NA,NA,TGTGCCACCAGCAGGCCACGGGAGGGTCTGAACACTGAAGCTTTCTTT,CATSRPREGLNTEAFF
TRBJ2-7,TRBV7-2,NA,NA,TGTGCCAGCAGCCTCCAGATGACGGAGGTACGAGGTAACTTC,CASSLQMTEVRGNF
TRBJ1-2,TRBV25-1,NA,NA,TGTGCCAGCGGGAATGCAGGGGACTATGGCTACACCTTC,CASGNAGDYGYTF